This T cell receptor beta chain came from a study of T-cell reconstitution after alpha-beta-depleted transplantation in children. Looked up from germline, CDR1 is SQVTM and CDR2 is ANQGSEA. Trimming took off 6 bases at V and 0 bases at J, with 6 bases between the two ends. This CDR3 comprises 12 residues. Researchers prepared the TCRbeta library using unique molecular identifiers, the study reports. Each CDR3 protein is one row after TCRdb ran MiXCR on the PCR reads. The table records 450,000 to 550,000 distinct CDR3 sequences, roughly 11% of them present only once. This clonotype came up many times. Its antigen is not identified. Findings of the study overall: Several hundred expanded graft clones reportedly were the source of alpha-beta T cells about two months after transplant. There were some patients whose high TCRbeta diversity at day 60 came from surviving recipient T cells and thymic progenitors.

V is TRBV29-1 and J is TRBJ1-3; D is uncertain. The sequence came from a female patient aged 2-9 years who had a stem cell transplant for aplastic anemia, so the T cells may come from the graft donor. This sample comprised PBMCs, mostly from graft donor cells, obtained 180 days after TCRalphabeta/CD19-depleted stem cell transplant. The chain's CDR3 is CSVRTSGNTIYF. CDR3 DNA sequence: TGCAGCGTACGGACCTCTGGAAACACCATATATTTT.